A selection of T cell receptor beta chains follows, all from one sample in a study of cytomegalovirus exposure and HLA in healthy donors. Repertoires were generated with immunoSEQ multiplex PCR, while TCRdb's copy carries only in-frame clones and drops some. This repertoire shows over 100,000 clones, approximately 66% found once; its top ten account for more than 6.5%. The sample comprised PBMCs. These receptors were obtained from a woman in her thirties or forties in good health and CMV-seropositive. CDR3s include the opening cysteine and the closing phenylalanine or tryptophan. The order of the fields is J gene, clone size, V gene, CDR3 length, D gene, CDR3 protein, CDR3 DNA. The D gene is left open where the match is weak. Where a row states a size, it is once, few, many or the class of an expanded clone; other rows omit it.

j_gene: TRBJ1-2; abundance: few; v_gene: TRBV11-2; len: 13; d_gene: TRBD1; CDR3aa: CASSFTGVDGYTF; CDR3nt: TGTGCCAGCAGCTTTACAGGGGTTGATGGCTACACCTTC
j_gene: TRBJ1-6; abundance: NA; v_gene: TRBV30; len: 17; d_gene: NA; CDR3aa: CAWSARFTEVYNSPLHF; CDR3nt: TGTGCCTGGAGCGCCAGGTTCACAGAAGTCTATAATTCACCCCTCCACTTT
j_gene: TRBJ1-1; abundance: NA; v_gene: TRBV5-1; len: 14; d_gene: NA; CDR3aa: CASARQASNTEAFF; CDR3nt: TGCGCCAGCGCCCGACAGGCTTCGAACACTGAAGCTTTCTTT
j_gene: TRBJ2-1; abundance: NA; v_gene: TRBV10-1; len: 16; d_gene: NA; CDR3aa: CASSESIGSSYNEQFF; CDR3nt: TGCGCCAGCAGTGAGTCCATAGGGAGCTCCTACAATGAGCAGTTCTTC
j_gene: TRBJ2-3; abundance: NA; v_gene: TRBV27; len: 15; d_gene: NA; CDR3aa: CASSLAPGPADTQYF; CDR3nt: TGTGCCAGCAGTTTAGCCCCAGGCCCAGCAGATACGCAGTATTTT
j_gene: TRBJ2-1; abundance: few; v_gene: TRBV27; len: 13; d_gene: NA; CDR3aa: CASSPNHYNEQFF; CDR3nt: TGTGCCAGCAGTCCTAATCACTACAATGAGCAGTTCTTC
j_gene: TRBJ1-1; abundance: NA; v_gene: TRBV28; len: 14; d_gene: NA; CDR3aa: CASSLFATRLNHFF; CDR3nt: TGTGCCAGCAGTTTATTCGCTACGAGACTGAATCATTTCTTT
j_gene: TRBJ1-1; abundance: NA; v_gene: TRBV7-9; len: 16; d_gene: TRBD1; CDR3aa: CASSLDPATGLPEAFF; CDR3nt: TGTGCCAGCAGCTTAGATCCGGCGACAGGGTTACCTGAAGCTTTCTTT
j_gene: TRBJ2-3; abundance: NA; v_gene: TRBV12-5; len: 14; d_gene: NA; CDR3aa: CASGLMSGTDTQYF; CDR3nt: TGTGCTAGTGGTTTGATGTCAGGCACAGATACGCAGTATTTT
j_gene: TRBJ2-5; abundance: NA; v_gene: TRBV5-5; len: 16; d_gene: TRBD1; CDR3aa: CASRGTMGQGGETQYF; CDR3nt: TGTGCCAGCAGGGGTACGATGGGACAGGGAGGAGAGACCCAGTACTTC
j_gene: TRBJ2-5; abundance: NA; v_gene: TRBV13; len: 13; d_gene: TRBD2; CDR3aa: CASSIGGGETQYF; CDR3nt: TGTGCCAGCAGCATTGGGGGGGGAGAGACCCAGTACTTC
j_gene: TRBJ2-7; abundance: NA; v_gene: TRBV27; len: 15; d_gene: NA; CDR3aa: CASSSSRDTSYEQYF; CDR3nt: TGTGCCAGCAGTTCCAGCCGGGACACCTCCTACGAGCAGTACTTC
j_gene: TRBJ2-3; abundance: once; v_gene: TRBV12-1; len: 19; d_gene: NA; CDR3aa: CASSFTWASGGASTDTQYF; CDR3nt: TGTGCCAGCAGCTTTACGTGGGCTAGCGGGGGGGCTAGCACAGATACGCAGTATTTT
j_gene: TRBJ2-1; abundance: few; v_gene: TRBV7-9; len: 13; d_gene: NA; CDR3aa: CASSLGAWDEQFF; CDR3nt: TGTGCCAGCAGCTTAGGGGCTTGGGATGAGCAGTTCTTC
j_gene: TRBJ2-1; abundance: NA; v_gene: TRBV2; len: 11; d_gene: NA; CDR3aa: CASSEQGKQFF; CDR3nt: TGTGCCAGCAGTGAGCAGGGCAAGCAGTTCTTC
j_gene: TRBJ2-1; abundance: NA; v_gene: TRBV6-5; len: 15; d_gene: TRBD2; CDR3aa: CASSSTSGGANEQFF; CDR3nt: TGTGCCAGCAGTTCGACTAGCGGGGGGGCTAATGAGCAGTTCTTC
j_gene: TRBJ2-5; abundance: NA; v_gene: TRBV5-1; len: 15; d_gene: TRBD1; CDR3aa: CASSPRQGSQETQYF; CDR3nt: TGCGCCAGCAGCCCCCGACAGGGTTCCCAAGAGACCCAGTACTTC
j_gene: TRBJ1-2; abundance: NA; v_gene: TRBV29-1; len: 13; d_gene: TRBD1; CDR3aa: CSVAGQEGESYTF; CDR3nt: TGCAGCGTCGCTGGACAGGAAGGTGAAAGCTACACCTTC
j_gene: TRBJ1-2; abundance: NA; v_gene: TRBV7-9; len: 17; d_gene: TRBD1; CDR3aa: CASSLPRQGPLPYGYTF; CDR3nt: TGTGCCAGCAGCTTACCCCGACAGGGCCCGCTCCCCTATGGCTACACCTTC
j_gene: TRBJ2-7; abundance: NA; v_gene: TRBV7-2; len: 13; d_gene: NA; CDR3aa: CASSRGGRNEQYF; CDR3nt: TGTGCCAGCAGCCGCGGGGGCCGAAACGAGCAGTACTTC
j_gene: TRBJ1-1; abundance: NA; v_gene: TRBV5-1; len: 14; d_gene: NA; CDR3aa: CASSLVEINTEAFF; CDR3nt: TGCGCCAGCAGCTTGGTGGAGATTAACACTGAAGCTTTCTTT
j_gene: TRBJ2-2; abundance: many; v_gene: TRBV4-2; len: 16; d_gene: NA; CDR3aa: CASSPNPGTNTGELFF; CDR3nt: TGTGCCAGCAGCCCAAACCCCGGGACAAACACCGGGGAGCTGTTTTTT
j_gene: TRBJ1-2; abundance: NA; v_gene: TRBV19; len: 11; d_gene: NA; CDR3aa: CASSRDYGYTF; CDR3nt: TGTGCCAGTAGTCGGGACTATGGCTACACCTTC
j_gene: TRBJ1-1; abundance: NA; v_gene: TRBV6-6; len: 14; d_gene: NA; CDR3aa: CASRQVQGPTEAFF; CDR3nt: TGTGCCAGCAGACAAGTACAGGGTCCCACTGAAGCTTTCTTT
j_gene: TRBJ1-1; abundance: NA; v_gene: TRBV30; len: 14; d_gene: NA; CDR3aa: CAWSGRGGNTEAFF; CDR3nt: TGTGCCTGGAGTGGGAGGGGGGGGAACACTGAGGCTTTCTTT
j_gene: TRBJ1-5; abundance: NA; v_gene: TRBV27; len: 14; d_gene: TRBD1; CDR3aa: CASSFTTGNQPQHF; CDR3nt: TGTGCCAGCAGTTTTACGACAGGGAATCAGCCCCAGCATTTT
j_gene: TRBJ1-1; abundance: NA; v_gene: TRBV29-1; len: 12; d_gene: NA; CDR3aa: CSVEVGPVSAFF; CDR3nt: TGCAGCGTTGAAGTTGGGCCAGTGAGCGCTTTCTTT
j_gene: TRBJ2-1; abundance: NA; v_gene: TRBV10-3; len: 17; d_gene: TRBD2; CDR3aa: CAISESWGGSSYNEQFF; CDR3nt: TGTGCCATCAGTGAGTCGTGGGGCGGGAGCTCCTACAATGAGCAGTTCTTC
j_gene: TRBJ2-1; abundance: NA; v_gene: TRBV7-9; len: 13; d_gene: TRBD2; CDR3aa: CASSPSGRGEQFF; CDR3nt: TGTGCCAGCAGCCCTAGCGGGAGGGGTGAGCAGTTCTTC
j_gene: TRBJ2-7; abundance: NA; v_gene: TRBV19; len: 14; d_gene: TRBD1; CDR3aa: CASSMARDRAEQYF; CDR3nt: TGTGCCAGTAGTATGGCTCGTGACAGGGCCGAGCAGTACTTC
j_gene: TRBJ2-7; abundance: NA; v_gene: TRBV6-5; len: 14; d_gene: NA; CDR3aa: CASSYSGRGYEQYF; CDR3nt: TGTGCCAGCAGTTACTCGGGCAGGGGTTACGAGCAGTACTTC
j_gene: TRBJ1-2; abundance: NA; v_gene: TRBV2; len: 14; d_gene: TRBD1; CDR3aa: CASSTRTGNYGYTF; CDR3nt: TGTGCCAGCAGTACTAGGACAGGAAACTATGGCTACACCTTC
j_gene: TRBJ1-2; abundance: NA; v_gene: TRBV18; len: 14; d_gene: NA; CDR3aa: CASSPPSFSGGYTF; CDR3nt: TGTGCCAGCTCACCACCTAGCTTCAGCGGGGGCTACACCTTC
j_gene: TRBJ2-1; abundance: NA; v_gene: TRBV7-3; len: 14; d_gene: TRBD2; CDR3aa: CASSPGLAYDEQFF; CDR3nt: TGTGCCAGCAGTCCTGGACTAGCGTACGATGAGCAGTTCTTC
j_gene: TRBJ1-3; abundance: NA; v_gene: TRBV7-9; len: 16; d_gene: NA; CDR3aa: CASSLAQGSSGNTIYF; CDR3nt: TGTGCCAGCAGCTTAGCACAGGGCTCATCTGGAAACACCATATATTTT
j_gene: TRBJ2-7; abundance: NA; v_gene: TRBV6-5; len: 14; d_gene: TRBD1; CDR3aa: CASSLRDRDYEQYF; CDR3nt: TGTGCCAGCAGTCTCCGCGACAGGGACTACGAGCAGTACTTC
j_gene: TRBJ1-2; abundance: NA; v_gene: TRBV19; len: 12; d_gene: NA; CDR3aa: CASSQGIHGYTF; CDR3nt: TGTGCCAGTAGTCAGGGGATTCATGGCTACACCTTC